The present entry profiles one T cell receptor beta chain with its context. The antigen is not known. There are 14 residues in the CDR3. The V end lost 5 bases, the J end lost 8 bases, and 14 bases lay between the germline ends. Per germline, CDR1 KGHDR and CDR2 SFDVKD. These data originate in a study of T cell responses to AZD1222 COVID-19 vaccine. Study-wide background: Pooled together were second doses at about 4 or about 12 weeks. Notes on the study in general: Two doses of AZD1222 preceded a rise in Spike-specific TCR breadth and depth. Repertoires were collected only later (after the peak T cell response had occurred). Clonal diversity was possibly underestimated, and white British individuals and females predominated among donors.

TCRdb's table, derived via immunoSEQ multiplex PCR, lists solely in-frame clones and lacks some. The top ten hold 1.5% to 2% of the sample, which has roughly 150,000 clones, roughly nine tenths seen once. This TCR came from an adult in good health. The gene calls are TRBV24-1 and TRBJ1-4; D is undetermined. This specimen was peripheral blood, taken on day 0 of AZD1222 vaccination. This CDR3 is CATSAAGPREKLFF. In DNA, the CDR3 is TGTGCCACCAGTGCCGCCGGACCCCGGGAAAAACTGTTTTTT.